Below, 30 T cell receptor beta chains from the same sample are listed, as sequenced in a study of blood T cell repertoires in COVID-19. Sequenced by immunoSEQ multiplex PCR; TCRdb stores in-frame clones only, minus some. The sample carries around 210,000 clones, 65% to 90% recorded once. The sequenced sample was peripheral blood. The receptors stem from a man aged 50-60 years with COVID-19, enrolled during active disease.

Ten or more counts support this clone. The rearrangement links TRBV5-1 to TRBJ2-5, with TRBD2 identical over 7 bases. Losses at the gene ends were 3 bases for V and 4 bases for J; bases not matched to a gene: 9. Germline V CDR1 and CDR2: SGHRS, YFSETQ. This CDR3 is 15 amino acids long. CDR3 sequence reads: CASSSRQRGGETQYF. The DNA for the CDR3 is TGCGCCAGCAGCTCCCGCCAGCGGGGAGGAGAGACCCAGTACTTC.

The chain links TRBV5-5 to TRBJ1-2; D possibly corresponds to TRBD1 (6 bases). The CDR3 contains 14 residues. Trimming cost V 4 bases and J 2 bases, with 12 bases left between them. CDR1 and CDR2 from the germline V gene are SGHKS and YYEKEE (reference sequence). The DNA for the CDR3 is TGTGCCAGCAGCCCGGACAGATCCAACTATGGCTACACCTTC. It yields the protein CASSPDRSNYGYTF.

The chain joins TRBV5-1 to TRBJ2-7; D may be TRBD1 (5 bases). CDR1 is SGHRS, CDR2 YFSETQ, per germline. V shed 0 bases and J shed 6 bases, with 16 bases lying between them. CDR3 length: 15 residues. Written as DNA, the CDR3 is TGCGCCAGCAGCTTGGGCGCCATTCCAGGGCTCGAGCAGTACTTC. This translates into CASSLGAIPGLEQYF.

The gene calls are TRBV20-1 and TRBJ2-4, with D maybe TRBD2 (7 bases). Germline CDR1 reads DFQATT; CDR2 reads SNEGSKA (reference sequence). V was clipped by 8 bases and J by 12 bases, with 17 bases between them. CDR3 length: 11 residues. The CDR3 spells CSPLGGAHQYF. CDR3 in DNA: TGCAGTCCCCTTGGGGGGGCCCATCAGTACTTC.

The chain joins TRBV18 to TRBJ1-3, with D tentatively TRBD1 (5 bases). CDR3 length: 14 amino acids. V was clipped by 4 bases and J by 0 bases, with 7 bases between them. Germline assignment: CDR1 KGHSH and CDR2 LQKENI. CDR3 protein: CASSLTASGNTIYF. The CDR3 bases are TGTGCCAGCTCACTGACAGCCTCTGGAAACACCATATATTTT.

There are a few counts of this clone. The V call is TRBV5-4, the J call TRBJ1-2, with a possible D match to TRBD1 (6 bases). Germline CDR1 reads SGHNT; CDR2 reads YYREEE (reference sequence). The CDR3 is 15 amino acids. The V end was cut by 3 bases, the J end by 8 bases, with 20 bases between. As DNA, the CDR3 is TGTGCCAGCAGCTCGAGGGGGATGGGGCAGAAAGGCTACACCTTC. Its protein product is CASSSRGMGQKGYTF.

The V call is TRBV27, the J call TRBJ1-1; 8 nucleotides line up with TRBD1. V shed 4 bases, J shed 5 bases, and the junction held 9 bases outside the gene matches. This CDR3 spans 15 amino acids. Germline loops: CDR1 MNHEY, CDR2 SMNVEV (reference sequence). The CDR3 DNA sequence: TGTGCCAGCAGTTCGGGAAGACAGGGGCGGACTGAAGCTTTCTTT. It specifies CASSSGRQGRTEAFF.

The chain joins TRBV6-2 or TRBV6-3 to TRBJ1-5; 7 bases line up with TRBD1. The CDR3 extends over 17 amino acids. V was clipped by 3 bases and J by 3 bases; unmatched bases: 11. Germline CDR1 reads MNHEY; CDR2 reads SVGEGT. Here the CDR3 DNA reads TGTGCCAGCAGTTATCCGACAGGGCGTAGTGACAATCAGCCCCAGCATTTT. Protein: CASSYPTGRSDNQPQHF.

This clone occurred once. The V gene is TRBV9, the J gene TRBJ1-6, with 8 positions matching TRBD1. The V gene's germline CDR1 is SGDLS and CDR2 YYNGEE. The ends lost 3 bases at V and 5 bases at J; junction bases unmatched: 4. This CDR3 is 15 amino acids long. The CDR3 sequence: CASSGTGGNNSPLHF. The CDR3, as DNA: TGTGCCAGCAGCGGAACAGGGGGAAATAATTCACCCCTCCACTTT.

This clone was detected once. The genes are TRBV12-2 and TRBJ1-5. TRBV12-2 is marked as a pseudogene. This CDR3 has 15 residues. CDR3 DNA sequence: TGTGCAAGTCGCTTAATTCGGGGTGCCAATCAGCCCCAGCATTTT. Translating it yields CASRLIRGANQPQHF.

The sample holds a few counts of this clone. This chain uses TRBV4-1 with TRBJ2-5; 7 bases line up with TRBD1. CDR1 MGHRA and CDR2 YSYEKL come from the germline V gene. This CDR3 has 14 amino acids. With V trimmed by 4 bases and J by 4 bases, 6 bases remained unmatched. The CDR3 coding sequence is TGCGCCAGCAGCCTCGGGACAGCCCGAGAGACCCAGTACTTC. This codes for CASSLGTARETQYF.

This clone appeared a single time. The CDR3 loop is CASSSGLRGYGYTF. CDR3 nucleotides: TGCGCCAGCAGCTCGGGACTTAGGGGATATGGCTACACCTTC. This rearrangement joins TRBV5-1 to TRBJ1-2; maybe TRBD1 (5 bases). The CDR3 is made up of 14 amino acids. With 3 bases removed from V and 5 bases from J, the gap between germline ends came to 14 bases. CDR1 and CDR2 (germline): SGHRS, YFSETQ.

The chain carries TRBV4-3 and TRBJ2-3; 7 positions match TRBD2. V shed 0 bases and J 7 bases; nucleotides not matched to a gene: 16. Per the germline V gene, CDR1 is LGHNA and CDR2 is YSLEER. The CDR3 extends over 18 amino acids. Written as DNA, the CDR3 is TGCGCCAGCAGCCAAGATAGGGGAGGGGCCACATCCCTTAATACGCAGTATTTT. Amino acids: CASSQDRGGATSLNTQYF.

The V call is TRBV6-1, the J call TRBJ1-4; 7 nucleotides agree with TRBD1. V trimming: 3 bases; J trimming: 5 bases; junction bases outside the gene matches: 6. The germline V gene has CDR1 MNHNS and CDR2 SASEGT. The CDR3 spans 15 residues. The CDR3 spells CASSDGTDLNEKLFF. The CDR3 coding sequence is TGTGCCAGCAGTGATGGGACAGACTTAAATGAAAAACTGTTTTTT.

This chain joins TRBV6-5 and TRBJ2-7; 8 nucleotides line up with TRBD1. Per germline, CDR1 MNHEY and CDR2 SVGAGI. Losses at the gene ends were 6 bases for V and 6 bases for J; bases not matched to a gene: 4. The CDR3 runs to 12 residues. CDR3 sequence: CASRTGGGEQYF. In DNA form, the CDR3 reads TGTGCCAGCAGAACAGGGGGTGGCGAGCAGTACTTC.

This clone showed up many times. The chain uses TRBV28 and TRBJ2-2; 7 bases fit TRBD2. The CDR3 is 16 amino acids. Germline values: CDR1 MDHEN, CDR2 SYDVKM. With 7 bases clipped from V and 5 bases from J, the junction kept 13 bases outside the gene matches. The DNA of the CDR3 is TGTGCCAGCACCCACTCCGGGGGGTCCGGTACCGGGGAGCTGTTTTTT. Protein product: CASTHSGGSGTGELFF.

This clone was picked up one time. The V gene is TRBV30, the J gene TRBJ1-2; weak D call: TRBD1 (6 bases). The V gene lost 2 bases and the J gene lost 6 bases, with 16 bases spanning the gap. Germline CDR1 reads GTSNPN; CDR2 reads SVGIG (reference sequence). The CDR3 covers 14 residues. The CDR3 reads CAWSFTGSFDGYTF. The CDR3 DNA follows: TGTGCCTGGAGTTTCACAGGGAGTTTCGATGGCTACACCTTC.

The V gene is TRBV7-2, the J gene TRBJ2-5, with D perhaps TRBD2 (7 bases). The CDR3 runs 15 residues. Deletions cut 1 base from V and 2 bases from J, with 11 bases between. The germline CDR1 and CDR2 sequences are SGHTA and FQGNSA. CDR3 amino acids: CASSLGGGWQETQYF. In nucleotides, the CDR3 is TGTGCCAGCAGCTTAGGGGGGGGCTGGCAAGAGACCCAGTACTTC.

This chain uses TRBV6-5 with TRBJ2-7; possibly TRBD1 for D (6 bases). V was shortened by 6 bases and J by 6 bases, with 18 bases between the two germline ends. Germline CDR1 and CDR2: MNHEY and SVGAGI. CDR3 length: 14 amino acids. CDR3 amino acids: CASRQGGHLSEQYF. The DNA of the CDR3 is TGTGCCAGCAGACAGGGCGGGCACCTAAGCGAGCAGTACTTC.

This chain uses TRBV5-5 with TRBJ2-1; D might be TRBD1 (5 bases). V gave up 4 bases and J gave up 1 base, with 12 bases separating them. Germline V lookup: CDR1 SGHKS, CDR2 YYEKEE (reference sequence). This CDR3 has 15 amino acids. The DNA of the CDR3 is TGTGCCAGCAGCCCCGCTAGGGGTTCCTACAATGAGCAGTTCTTC. Amino acid sequence: CASSPARGSYNEQFF.

As regards this clone: One junction end disagrees with the germline gene, perhaps due to a read error. The gene calls are TRBV7-7 and TRBJ2-6; D is possibly TRBD2 (5 bases). The CDR3 totals 12 residues. Germline V gives CDR1 SSHAT, CDR2 FNYEAQ (reference sequence). CDR3 DNA sequence: TGTGCTAGCAGCTCGGGTCCGGGGGTCCTGACTTTC. Protein sequence: CASSSGPGVLTF.

V usage is TRBV18 and J usage is TRBJ2-2; 8 bases map to TRBD1. The germline CDR1 and CDR2 sequences are KGHSH and LQKENI. The CDR3 spans 15 residues. Losses at the gene ends were 3 bases for V and 2 bases for J; bases not matched to a gene: 2. The CDR3 nucleotides read TGTGCCAGCTCACCGGGACAGGTCAACACCGGGGAGCTGTTTTTT. Its protein is CASSPGQVNTGELFF.

The chain carries TRBV5-5 and TRBJ2-3, with 9 positions matching TRBD2. V lost 1 base to trimming and J lost 1 base; unmatched junction nucleotides: 4. In germline, CDR1 is SGHKS, CDR2 YYEKEE (reference sequence). This CDR3 spans 16 amino acids. The CDR3 is CASSLQAGGGTDTQYF. The CDR3 region has the DNA TGTGCCAGCAGCTTGCAGGCGGGGGGGGGCACAGATACGCAGTATTTT.

This clone was detected only once. The genes are TRBV3-1 (or the pseudogene TRBV3-2) and TRBJ1-3; the D gene is possibly TRBD1 (5 bases). CDR1 and CDR2 (germline): LGHDT, YNNKEL (reference sequence). V lost 1 base to trimming and J lost 4 bases, with 11 bases between them. The CDR3 totals 15 residues. The CDR3 nucleotides read TGTGCCAGCAGCCAAGGCGGGGGTTGGGGAAACACCATATATTTT. Its translation is CASSQGGGWGNTIYF.

The sample holds many counts of this clone. J is TRBJ1-6 and V is TRBV5-1, with D tentatively TRBD1 (6 bases). CDR1 and CDR2 from the germline V gene are SGHRS and YFSETQ. The CDR3 totals 15 residues. V lost 0 bases and J lost 6, with 10 bases in between. CDR3 DNA: TGCGCCAGCAGCTTGGGGGGCAGGGGTAATTCACCCCTCCACTTT. Protein product: CASSLGGRGNSPLHF.

The rearrangement links TRBV11-2 to TRBJ2-2; D call uncertain. V was pared by 1 base and J by 1 base, with 13 bases between. CDR1 is SGHAT and CDR2 is FQNNGV in the germline V gene. This CDR3 is built from 17 residues. The CDR3 sequence: CASSLGRRFQNTGELFF. The CDR3, as DNA: TGTGCCAGCAGCTTAGGACGGCGGTTCCAGAACACCGGGGAGCTGTTTTTT.

The chain combines TRBV6-1 with TRBJ1-1; D gene ambiguous. The germline V gene has CDR1 MNHNS and CDR2 SASEGT. V dropped 2 bases and J dropped 0 bases, with 10 bases sitting between them. The CDR3 sequence is 15 residues long. CDR3 bases: TGTGCCAGCAGTGAACTCCCGGGGATGAACACTGAAGCTTTCTTT. This translates into CASSELPGMNTEAFF.

This clone was seen only a few times. V is TRBV19 and J is TRBJ1-2, with D hard to call. Germline V gene sequence: CDR1 LNHDA, CDR2 SQIVND (reference sequence). This CDR3 region has 12 residues. Deletions cut 7 bases from V and 6 bases from J, with 12 bases between. CDR3 residues: CASTLRGDGYTF. The CDR3 DNA reads as TGTGCCAGTACCCTCCGGGGAGATGGCTACACCTTC.

The chain uses TRBV5-1 and TRBJ2-5; 7 bases are a match to TRBD1. Germline trimming cut 3 bases from V and 3 bases from J; bases unmatched to any gene: 5. The CDR3 totals 14 residues. CDR1 SGHRS and CDR2 YFSETQ come from the germline V gene. This CDR3 is CASSSGQWKETQYF. The DNA for the CDR3 is TGCGCCAGCAGCTCGGGACAGTGGAAAGAGACCCAGTACTTC. Complete variable domain (other parts from reference TRBV5-1 and TRBJ2-5): KAGVTQTPRYLIKTRGQQVTLSCSPISGHRSVSWYQQTPGQGLQFLFEYFSETQRNKGNFPGRFSGRQFSNSRSEMNVSTLELGDSALYLCASSSGQWKETQYFGPGTRLLVL.

This clone has a single count. The chain recombines TRBV7-9 with TRBJ2-5; 8 nucleotides align to TRBD2. Germline CDR1 SEHNR, CDR2 FQNEAQ (reference sequence). CDR3 length equals 15 residues. V lost 4 bases to trimming and J lost 5 bases; unmatched junction nucleotides: 9. The DNA for the CDR3 is TGTGCCAGCAGCTCCCGGGGGACGGGAGGGGAGACCCAGTACTTC. This codes for CASSSRGTGGETQYF.